This passage covers 4 T cell receptor beta chains from one sample sequenced in a study of T cells after yellow fever vaccination. TCRdb processed the 5' RACE reads anew with MiXCR; each CDR3 protein has one entry. The sample has 150,000 to 200,000 distinct CDR3 sequences, approximately 6% seen once; the top ten hold nearly 3%. Sequencing used CD4+ T cells sorted from PBMCs, obtained on the day of the first yellow fever vaccination. The origin of the receptors is a man aged 18 to 29 who received the YFV17D yellow fever vaccine.

Ten or more counts support this clonotype. The chain links TRBV5-1 to TRBJ1-2, with no clear D. The CDR3 totals 14 residues. CDR1 is SGHRS and CDR2 is YFSETQ in the germline V gene. V dropped 0 bases and J dropped 3 bases, with 9 bases sitting between them. CDR3 loop: CASSLGGLDYGYTF. CDR3 DNA: TGCGCCAGCAGCTTGGGGGGTTTGGACTATGGCTACACCTTC.

This clonotype has more than one count but fewer than ten. This chain uses TRBV30 with TRBJ2-5; possible D gene TRBD2, 6 bases. The CDR3 spans 11 residues. Germline CDR1 is GTSNPN and CDR2 is SVGIG (reference sequence). Trimming cost V 5 bases and J 5 bases, with 9 bases left between them. Written as DNA, the CDR3 is TGTGCCTGGGGACTATCCGAGACCCAGTACTTC. This sequence encodes CAWGLSETQYF.

V gene TRBV6-1 combines with J gene TRBJ1-4; 9 bases map to TRBD1. The V and J ends lost 11 bases and 6 bases, in that order; junction bases with no gene match: 10. Per the germline V gene, CDR1 is MNHNS and CDR2 is SASEGT. The CDR3 is 14 amino acids. Written as DNA, the CDR3 is TGTGCCGTCCGATCACAGGGGGCCTATGAAAAACTGTTTTTT. It specifies CAVRSQGAYEKLFF.

This clonotype appeared a few times. The CDR3 reads CAWIPDRAHSTGELFF. As DNA, the CDR3 is TGTGCCTGGATCCCCGACCGGGCCCATTCGACCGGGGAGCTGTTTTTT. The chain uses TRBV30 and TRBJ2-2; D ambiguous. V dropped 4 bases and J dropped 5 bases, with 20 bases sitting between them. The CDR3 has 16 amino acids. The V gene's germline CDR1 is GTSNPN and CDR2 SVGIG (reference sequence).